This TCR beta chain was observed in a study of blood T cell repertoires in COVID-19. Germline lookup yields CDR1 SGHTA and CDR2 FQGNSA. V gave up 5 bases and J gave up 3 bases, with 7 bases separating them. This CDR3 is 12 amino acids long. Clones were read by immunoSEQ multiplex PCR, and TCRdb kept only the in-frame ones, dropping some. The table records tens of thousands of clones, more than 80% of them present only once. The rearrangement uses TRBV7-2 and TRBJ2-5; D unresolved. The source is a woman aged 70-85 years with acute or convalescent COVID-19. The sample comprised peripheral blood. Written as DNA, the CDR3 is TGTGCCAGCAGCCGCCGAGAAGAGACCCAGTACTTC. Translated: CASSRREETQYF.